This is a list of T cell receptor beta chains from one sample in a study of cytomegalovirus exposure and HLA in healthy donors. Assay used: immunoSEQ multiplex PCR; TCRdb lists only in-frame clones, some missing. This table holds some 130,000 clones, about 80% found once. The sample consisted of PBMCs. The origin of the receptors is a man younger than 40 in good health and CMV-seropositive. Both conserved end residues are part of each CDR3. D genes are given only for firm matches. The size field is filled for only some rows; it gives once, few, many or a size class.

D,J,size,V,CDR3,DNA
TRBD1,TRBJ1-1,NA,TRBV28,CASRRDRNTEAFF,TGTGCCAGCCGCCGGGACAGAAACACTGAAGCTTTCTTT
NA,TRBJ2-3,once,TRBV27,CASSRLERDTQYF,TGTGCCAGCAGCAGACTAGAAAGAGATACGCAGTATTTT
NA,TRBJ1-2,NA,TRBV6-1,CASKSAGVYYGYTF,TGTGCCAGCAAATCGGCAGGGGTATACTATGGCTACACCTTC
NA,TRBJ1-2,NA,TRBV29-1,CSVFRLGLEGYTF,TGCAGCGTTTTTAGATTGGGGCTGGAAGGCTACACCTTC
TRBD1,TRBJ2-5,NA,TRBV18,CASSRTGGSYQETQYF,TGTGCCAGCTCACGAACAGGGGGCTCGTACCAAGAGACCCAGTACTTC
NA,TRBJ2-5,NA,TRBV5-1,CASSFGQRQETQYF,TGCGCCAGCAGCTTCGGACAGAGACAAGAGACCCAGTACTTC
TRBD1,TRBJ1-5,NA,TRBV28,CASSFPTGNQPQHF,TGTGCCAGCAGTTTCCCGACAGGGAATCAGCCCCAGCATTTT
TRBD2,TRBJ2-3,NA,TRBV11-3,CARVGFQSGGSTDTQYF,TGTGCCCGGGTGGGGTTTCAGTCGGGGGGTAGCACAGATACGCAGTATTTT
TRBD1,TRBJ1-2,NA,TRBV4-2,CASSQDLDRGNYGYTF,TGTGCCAGCAGCCAAGACCTCGACAGGGGTAACTATGGCTACACCTTC
NA,TRBJ1-2,NA,TRBV5-5,CASSLEGRGSYGYTF,TGTGCCAGCAGCTTGGAGGGCCGGGGAAGCTATGGCTACACCTTC
TRBD1,TRBJ1-3,NA,TRBV5-6,CASSPDRMSGNTIYF,TGTGCCAGCAGCCCGGACAGGATGTCTGGAAACACCATATATTTT
TRBD2,TRBJ2-1,NA,TRBV5-1,CASSLEGLAYNEQFF,TGCGCCAGCAGCTTGGAGGGACTAGCCTACAATGAGCAGTTCTTC
NA,TRBJ2-3,NA,TRBV30,CAWEQGVSTDTQYF,TGTGCCTGGGAACAGGGAGTTAGCACAGATACGCAGTATTTT
TRBD2,TRBJ2-7,NA,TRBV7-9,CASSPQSSGAHEQYF,TGTGCCAGCAGCCCGCAATCTAGCGGGGCTCACGAGCAGTACTTC
NA,TRBJ2-7,NA,TRBV7-8,CASGIGGSGAYEQYF,TGTGCCAGCGGAATCGGAGGGTCGGGGGCCTACGAGCAGTACTTC
NA,TRBJ2-7,NA,TRBV7-2,CASSPLPAGGSSYEQYF,TGTGCCAGCAGCCCCCTCCCCGCTGGCGGGTCGTCCTACGAGCAGTACTTC
NA,TRBJ2-5,few,TRBV29-1,CSVGDPGGETQYF,TGCAGCGTTGGGGACCCCGGAGGGGAGACCCAGTACTTC
TRBD1,TRBJ1-1,few,TRBV19,CASSTRQGNTEAFF,TGTGCCAGTAGTACCCGACAGGGAAACACTGAAGCTTTCTTT
NA,TRBJ1-1,NA,TRBV7-9,CASSLALGGNTEAFF,TGTGCCAGCAGCTTGGCCCTCGGGGGAAACACTGAAGCTTTCTTT
NA,TRBJ1-4,NA,TRBV6-5,CASSYSGQATGEKLFF,TGTGCCAGCAGTTACTCGGGGCAGGCTACTGGTGAAAAACTGTTTTTT
TRBD2,TRBJ2-7,NA,TRBV2,CATRLAGAYEQYF,TGTGCCACCCGCCTAGCGGGAGCCTACGAGCAGTACTTC
NA,TRBJ1-3,NA,TRBV5-8,CASSRKDFSGNTIYF,TGTGCCAGCAGCAGAAAGGACTTCTCTGGAAACACCATATATTTT
TRBD2,TRBJ2-3,NA,TRBV7-3,CASSLGGRDTQYF,TGTGCCAGCAGCTTAGGCGGGAGAGATACGCAGTATTTT
TRBD2,TRBJ2-3,NA,TRBV10-3,CAIRGSGVGTDTQYF,TGTGCCATCAGAGGTAGCGGGGTTGGGACAGATACGCAGTATTTT
NA,TRBJ2-5,NA,TRBV2,CASSWTEETQYF,TGTGCCAGCAGCTGGACAGAAGAGACCCAGTACTTC
NA,TRBJ2-1,NA,TRBV19,CASSIMASAHNEQFF,TGTGCCAGTAGTATCATGGCTAGCGCTCACAATGAGCAGTTCTTC
TRBD1,TRBJ2-7,NA,TRBV2,CASTGVQGYEQYF,TGTGCCAGCACCGGAGTACAGGGGTACGAGCAGTACTTC
NA,TRBJ2-6,NA,TRBV27,CASSLSSGANVLTF,TGTGCCAGCAGTTTGAGCTCTGGGGCCAACGTCCTGACTTTC
NA,TRBJ1-2,NA,TRBV18,CASSPGAGYTF,TGTGCCAGCTCACCGGGGGCGGGCTACACCTTC
TRBD2,TRBJ2-4,NA,TRBV5-1,CASSLASGVAKNIQYF,TGCGCCAGCAGCTTGGCTAGCGGGGTTGCCAAAAACATTCAGTACTTC
NA,TRBJ2-7,NA,TRBV5-1,CASSAGHYEQYF,TGCGCCAGCAGCGCCGGACACTACGAGCAGTACTTC
NA,TRBJ2-7,NA,TRBV6-1,CASSLRDTEQYF,TGTGCCAGCAGCCTCCGGGACACGGAGCAGTACTTC
NA,TRBJ2-5,NA,TRBV2,CASSQGLSRETQYF,TGTGCCAGCAGTCAGGGACTGTCTAGAGAGACCCAGTACTTC
NA,TRBJ1-5,NA,TRBV7-2,CASSQNQPQHF,TGTGCCAGCAGCCAGAATCAGCCCCAGCATTTT
NA,TRBJ1-1,NA,TRBV7-8,CASRNRDSGTEAFF,TGTGCCAGCAGGAACAGGGATTCGGGCACTGAAGCTTTCTTT
TRBD1,TRBJ2-7,few,TRBV6-6,CASRRDRGPYEQYF,TGTGCCAGCAGACGGGACAGGGGGCCCTACGAGCAGTACTTC
NA,TRBJ2-3,NA,TRBV30,CAWSPIEGNRDTQYF,TGTGCCTGGAGTCCTATAGAGGGCAACAGAGATACGCAGTATTTT
TRBD2,TRBJ2-3,NA,TRBV4-2,CASSQVLSGGTDTQYF,TGTGCCAGCAGCCAAGTTCTTAGCGGGGGAACAGATACGCAGTATTTT
NA,TRBJ2-3,NA,TRBV6-5,CASRRTGTDTQYF,TGTGCCAGCAGGAGAACGGGTACAGATACGCAGTATTTT
NA,TRBJ2-7,few,TRBV4-2,CASSQERAPSYEQYF,TGTGCCAGCAGCCAAGAGAGGGCCCCCTCGTACGAGCAGTACTTC
TRBD1,TRBJ2-7,NA,TRBV11-2,CASSQGAHLTYEQYF,TGTGCCAGCAGCCAGGGGGCCCATTTAACCTACGAGCAGTACTTC
TRBD1,TRBJ1-6,NA,TRBV6-5,CASRRTGTSDSPLHF,TGTGCCAGCAGAAGGACAGGGACGTCGGATTCACCCCTCCACTTT
TRBD1,TRBJ2-2,many,TRBV7-3,CASTTRRQGGTGELFF,TGTGCCAGCACCACCCGCCGACAGGGGGGAACCGGGGAGCTGTTTTTT
TRBD2,TRBJ2-7,NA,TRBV2,CASSMDGGTYEQYF,TGTGCCAGCAGTATGGACGGGGGGACCTACGAGCAGTACTTC
NA,TRBJ1-1,NA,TRBV25-1,CASSGSWNTEAFF,TGTGCCAGCAGTGGTTCATGGAACACTGAAGCTTTCTTT
TRBD1,TRBJ2-7,NA,TRBV7-9,CASSITPGQGFYEQYF,TGTGCCAGCAGCATTACACCGGGACAGGGGTTCTACGAGCAGTACTTC
NA,TRBJ2-5,NA,TRBV2,CASKAGPIETQYF,TGTGCCAGCAAGGCAGGGCCCATAGAGACCCAGTACTTC
NA,TRBJ1-6,few,TRBV27,CASSFSSYSPLHF,TGTGCCAGCAGTTTCTCGTCCTATTCACCCCTCCACTTT
NA,TRBJ2-7,NA,TRBV27,CASSLRQGSSYEQYF,TGTGCCAGCAGTTTGAGGCAGGGGAGCTCCTACGAGCAGTACTTC
NA,TRBJ1-1,NA,TRBV6-5,CASSRPGSTEAFF,TGTGCCAGCAGTCGACCGGGGAGCACTGAAGCTTTCTTT
NA,TRBJ2-5,NA,TRBV5-4,CASSFTRGETQYF,TGTGCCAGCAGCTTTACTAGGGGGGAGACCCAGTACTTC
TRBD2,TRBJ2-3,NA,TRBV7-2,CASSLAGGGADTQYF,TGTGCCAGCAGCTTAGCGGGCGGGGGGGCAGATACGCAGTATTTT
NA,TRBJ2-5,NA,TRBV7-9,CASSDYQETQYF,TGTGCCAGCAGTGACTACCAAGAGACCCAGTACTTC
NA,TRBJ2-1,few,TRBV25-1,CASGGVVQFF,TGTGCCAGCGGGGGCGTCGTGCAGTTCTTC
TRBD1,TRBJ1-1,NA,TRBV6-6,CASMDRGHTEAFF,TGTGCCAGCATGGACAGGGGGCACACTGAAGCTTTCTTT
NA,TRBJ2-5,NA,TRBV4-1,CASSQDLSRGLGAGYQETQYF,TGCGCCAGCAGCCAAGATCTAAGTCGGGGCTTGGGGGCTGGTTACCAAGAGACCCAGTACTTC
NA,TRBJ2-6,NA,TRBV18,CASSPGWRADSGANVLTF,TGTGCCAGCTCACCGGGGTGGCGGGCCGACTCTGGGGCCAACGTCCTGACTTTC
TRBD2,TRBJ2-2,few,TRBV2,CASTVAGGSTGELFF,TGTGCCAGCACCGTAGCGGGAGGTAGTACCGGGGAGCTGTTTTTT
TRBD1,TRBJ2-1,NA,TRBV18,CASSQGQGVNEQFF,TGTGCCAGCTCACAAGGCCAGGGGGTGAATGAGCAGTTCTTC